One sample yielded the 15 T cell receptor beta chains listed below, sequenced in a study of shared clonotypes between healthy human individuals. TCRdb's copy holds only in-frame clones and misses some; the assay was immunoSEQ multiplex PCR. Here the sample spans about 2.3 million clones, over 85% being singletons. Sequenced sample: naive CD4+ T cells from PBMCs. The subset was: CD45RA+ positively selected. The receptors here all came from a man younger than 30 in good health. Some clones in this sample may be carry-over from other donors' samples.

This clone has just one count. The CDR3, as DNA: TGTGCCAGCAGCCGCCGACTAGCGGGATACCAAACGAACACCGGGGAGCTGTTTTTT. This codes for CASSRRLAGYQTNTGELFF. The chain couples TRBV9 to TRBJ2-2, with TRBD2 identical over 11 bases. This CDR3 is built from 19 residues. Germline CDR1 reads SGDLS; CDR2 reads YYNGEE. V trimming: 4 bases; J trimming: 0 bases; junction bases outside the gene matches: 11. The entire variable domain, with the rest obtained from reference TRBV9 and TRBJ2-2, is as follows: DSGVTQTPKHLITATGQRVTLRCSPRSGDLSVYWYQQSLDQGLQFLIQYYNGEERAKGNILERFSAQQFPDLHSELNLSSLELGDSALYFCASSRRLAGYQTNTGELFFGEGSRLTVL.

V and J are TRBV12-5 and TRBJ2-2; tentative D call: TRBD2 (5 bases). The CDR3 is made up of 15 amino acids. The V and J ends lost 1 base and 4 bases respectively, with 10 bases between them. CDR1 is LGHNT, CDR2 FRNRAP, per germline. The CDR3 nucleotides read TGTGCTAGTGGTTTGGGGGAGTTGGGCACCGGGGAGCTGTTTTTT. Translation: CASGLGELGTGELFF.

This clone has just one count. V is TRBV14 and J is TRBJ2-7; TRBD2 is a possible D gene (6 bases). The CDR3 is 14 amino acids. The V gene lost 4 bases and the J gene lost 6 bases, with 16 bases spanning the gap. CDR1 is SGHDN, CDR2 FVKESK, per germline. CDR3 residues: CASSPSQDGSEQYF. CDR3 bases: TGTGCCAGCAGCCCATCCCAGGACGGGAGCGAGCAGTACTTC. Full variable domain (rest looked up from reference TRBV14 and TRBJ2-7): EAGVTQFPSHSVIEKGQTVTLRCDPISGHDNLYWYRRVMGKEIKFLLHFVKESKQDESGMPNNRFLAERTGGTYSTLKVQPAELEDSGVYFCASSPSQDGSEQYFGPGTRLTVT.

The V and J genes are TRBV11-2 and TRBJ1-1, with TRBD1 matching over 8 bases. Germline trimming cut 5 bases from V and 10 bases from J; bases unmatched to any gene: 12. This CDR3 is built from 14 residues. The V gene's germline CDR1 is SGHAT and CDR2 FQNNGV. The CDR3 loop is CASSEIAGGRGAFF. Written as DNA, the CDR3 is TGTGCCAGCAGCGAGATAGCAGGGGGCCGGGGAGCTTTCTTT.

The chain has TRBV19 and TRBJ2-7; D gene uncertain. V was pared by 5 bases and J by 0 bases, with 11 bases between. CDR1 is LNHDA and CDR2 is SQIVND in the germline V gene (reference sequence). There are 14 residues in the CDR3. The CDR3 DNA is TGTGCCAGTAGTGGAAACTTGAACTCCTACGAGCAGTACTTC. Encoded protein: CASSGNLNSYEQYF.

For this clone: The identical CDR3 is also encoded by other nucleotide sequences in the sample. The chain combines TRBV2 with TRBJ1-1, with 7 bases matching TRBD1. After removal of 6 bases from V and 5 bases from J, the junction contained 6 bases not matched to a gene. The germline CDR1 and CDR2 sequences are SNHLY and FYNNEI. CDR3 length equals 13 residues. The CDR3 DNA follows: TGTGCCAGCAGACAGGGGAGAGGAACTGAAGCTTTCTTT. It translates to CASRQGRGTEAFF.

V gene TRBV28 combines with J gene TRBJ2-3; D perhaps matches TRBD2 (6 bases). The CDR3 sequence is 14 residues long. Germline V gives CDR1 MDHEN, CDR2 SYDVKM. The V end was cut by 5 bases, the J end by 3 bases, with 12 bases between. The CDR3 DNA reads TGTGCCAGCAGTCCGGTCGGAGGGACAGATACGCAGTATTTT. As protein: CASSPVGGTDTQYF.

This clone occurred once. The chain recombines TRBV6-5 with TRBJ1-1; D is uncertain. The V gene lost 6 bases and the J gene lost 2 bases, with 7 bases spanning the gap. CDR1 is MNHEY, CDR2 SVGAGI, per germline. The CDR3 consists of 12 residues. CDR3: CASRVGNTEAFF. The CDR3 DNA sequence: TGTGCCAGCAGGGTCGGAAACACTGAAGCTTTCTTT.

This clone has just one count. The chain employs TRBV7-3 and TRBJ2-1; possibly TRBD1 or TRBD2 for D (5 bases each). The CDR3 has 15 residues. The germline V gene encodes CDR1 SGHTA and CDR2 FQGTGA. Deletions cut 2 bases from V and 8 bases from J, with 16 bases between. In DNA form, the CDR3 reads TGTGCCAGCAGCTTACTCCCGTCGTTGGGGGATGAGCAGTTCTTC. This translates into CASSLLPSLGDEQFF.

This chain links TRBV4-3 with TRBJ2-7; no clear D gene. Germline V CDR1 and CDR2: LGHNA, YSLEER. CDR3 length: 13 amino acids. Trimming took 0 bases from V and 5 from J, leaving 8 bases between them. The CDR3 loop is CASSQDLLNEQYF. The CDR3 DNA is TGCGCCAGCAGCCAAGATCTGTTGAACGAGCAGTACTTC.

V usage is TRBV15 and J usage is TRBJ1-1; D is ambiguous. This CDR3 has 16 amino acids. Trimming took off 3 bases at V and 1 base at J, with 15 bases between the two ends. Germline V gene lookup returns CDR1 LNHNV and CDR2 YYDKDF (reference sequence). CDR3 protein: CATSSGLWLENTEAFF. Written as DNA, the CDR3 is TGTGCCACCAGCAGTGGCCTTTGGTTGGAGAACACTGAAGCTTTCTTT.

A note on this clone: The sample carries other DNA sequences with the same CDR3. The chain combines TRBV5-1 with TRBJ2-1; D may be TRBD1 (5 bases). The germline gives CDR1 SGHRS, CDR2 YFSETQ. The V and J ends lost 1 base and 10 bases respectively, with 6 bases between them. The CDR3 contains 11 residues. CDR3 nucleotides: TGCGCCAGCAGCTTGCAGGGCGAGCAGTTCTTC. Encoded protein: CASSLQGEQFF.

About this clone: Other DNA sequences of this sample code for an identical CDR3. The V call is TRBV28, the J call TRBJ2-3, with TRBD2 matching over 8 bases. Germline values: CDR1 MDHEN, CDR2 SYDVKM. The CDR3 has 14 amino acids. J lost 5 bases, V lost 8 bases, and 9 bases had no gene match. The CDR3, as DNA: TGTGCCAGCTCTCCCGGGGGGGCGAGAGATACGCAGTATTTT. It yields the protein CASSPGGARDTQYF.

The rearrangement links TRBV4-2 to TRBJ2-1; TRBD2 is a possible D gene (5 bases). The V end lost 4 bases, the J end lost 4 bases, and 17 bases lay between the germline ends. Per the germline V gene, CDR1 is LGHNA and CDR2 is YNFKEQ. CDR3 length: 16 residues. The CDR3 bases are TGTGCCAGCAGCCCAAGCATGCTAGCCCAATACAATGAGCAGTTCTTC. Its protein product is CASSPSMLAQYNEQFF.

Notes on this clone: In the same sample, other DNA sequences code for this CDR3. This chain connects TRBV18 to TRBJ1-2; 7 nucleotides match TRBD1. The CDR3 extends over 13 amino acids. V shed 3 bases, J shed 4 bases, and the junction held 2 bases outside the gene matches. The germline V gene encodes CDR1 KGHSH and CDR2 LQKENI. CDR3 nucleotides: TGTGCCAGCTCACCTGGGACAGCCTATGGCTACACCTTC. This sequence encodes CASSPGTAYGYTF.